The source of this T cell receptor beta chain is a study of metastatic and nonmetastatic thyroid tumors. Turning to the study itself: Repertoires were compared across blood and tumor or nodule tissue from malignant and benign thyroid patients.

This clone was recorded many times. Its specificity is not known. Until they underwent thyroid surgery, no patient had received any treatment. Findings and limits, study-wide: Malignant thyroid tumors reportedly had TCR beta diversity that was significantly higher than in benign nodules, in blood and tumor.

This CDR3 is 12 amino acids long. Trimming took off 6 bases at V and 15 bases at J, with 15 bases between the two ends. Original handling: Variation in CDR3 across clinicopathological groups served as the basis for constructing a distant-metastasis classifier in papillary thyroid cancer. MiXCR re-clonotyped the PCR reads for TCRdb. The V and J calls were determined by TCRdb, not by the authors. This sample has some 28,000 clones, with approximately 15% found just once. The chain joins TRBV12-3 or TRBV12-4 to TRBJ1-6; D might be TRBD1 (6 bases). The TCR originated in a female donor with papillary thyroid cancer or a benign thyroid nodule (not recorded which). Some clones in this sample may be carry-over from other donors' samples. Sequences were obtained from blood. This CDR3 reads CASSPTGYHLHF. The CDR3 DNA sequence: TGTGCCAGCAGCCCTACAGGGTATCACCTCCACTTT.